Listed below are T cell receptor beta chains from one sample, sequenced in a study of blood T cell repertoires in COVID-19. Data came from immunoSEQ multiplex PCR; TCRdb stores just in-frame clones and leaves some out. Of over 150,000 clones listed, approximately 88% are singletons. The sample was peripheral blood. These receptors were collected from a woman in her sixties with acute or convalescent COVID-19. Each CDR3 is given with its conserved first and last residue. Fields, in order: J gene, clone size, CDR3 length, D gene, V gene, CDR3 protein, CDR3 DNA. A D gene is named only where the DNA matches it firmly. Part of the rows lack a size; the others show once, few, many or a class for expanded clones.

J gene: TRBJ2-3; clone size: .; CDR3 length: 14; D gene: TRBD2; V gene: TRBV18; CDR3 protein: CASSPGTRVDTQYF; CDR3 DNA: TGTGCCAGCTCACCTGGGACTAGAGTCGATACGCAGTATTTT
J gene: TRBJ2-1; clone size: .; CDR3 length: 14; D gene: TRBD2; V gene: TRBV10-2; CDR3 protein: CASRGLASYNEQFF; CDR3 DNA: TGCGCCAGCAGGGGACTAGCCTCCTACAATGAGCAGTTCTTC
J gene: TRBJ2-7; clone size: .; CDR3 length: 15; D gene: .; V gene: TRBV5-1; CDR3 protein: CASSLAGTGPYEQYF; CDR3 DNA: TGCGCCAGCAGCTTGGCCGGCACAGGACCCTACGAGCAGTACTTC
J gene: TRBJ1-2; clone size: .; CDR3 length: 15; D gene: .; V gene: TRBV4-3; CDR3 protein: CASSQDVTGRYGYTF; CDR3 DNA: TGCGCCAGCAGCCAAGATGTCACAGGACGTTATGGCTACACCTTC
J gene: TRBJ1-4; clone size: once; CDR3 length: 13; D gene: TRBD1; V gene: TRBV5-6; CDR3 protein: CASRRTGGEKLFF; CDR3 DNA: TGTGCCAGCAGGCGGACAGGGGGAGAAAAACTGTTTTTT
J gene: TRBJ2-5; clone size: .; CDR3 length: 14; D gene: .; V gene: TRBV7-2; CDR3 protein: CASSPAVSQETQYF; CDR3 DNA: TGTGCCAGCAGTCCAGCGGTCAGCCAAGAGACCCAGTACTTC
J gene: TRBJ1-5; clone size: .; CDR3 length: 16; D gene: .; V gene: TRBV28; CDR3 protein: CASSPPAGGYGQPQHF; CDR3 DNA: TGTGCCAGCAGCCCTCCGGCGGGGGGGTATGGTCAGCCCCAGCATTTT
J gene: TRBJ1-6; clone size: .; CDR3 length: 14; D gene: TRBD1; V gene: TRBV7-9; CDR3 protein: CASSPGQEVSPLHF; CDR3 DNA: TGTGCCAGCAGCCCCGGACAGGAGGTGTCACCCCTCCACTTT
J gene: TRBJ2-2; clone size: .; CDR3 length: 15; D gene: .; V gene: TRBV6-1; CDR3 protein: CASLLSGPNTGELFF; CDR3 DNA: TGTGCCAGCCTATTATCGGGTCCGAACACCGGGGAGCTGTTTTTT
J gene: TRBJ2-7; clone size: .; CDR3 length: 18; D gene: TRBD1; V gene: TRBV5-6; CDR3 protein: CASTFWGQGFFSSYEQYF; CDR3 DNA: TGTGCCAGCACCTTTTGGGGACAGGGCTTCTTTAGCTCCTACGAGCAGTACTTC
J gene: TRBJ1-4; clone size: few; CDR3 length: 16; D gene: TRBD1; V gene: TRBV9; CDR3 protein: CASSVGGTGGSEKLFF; CDR3 DNA: TGTGCCAGCAGCGTAGGTGGGACAGGGGGCTCTGAAAAACTGTTTTTT